This T cell receptor (beta chain) appears in the sequencing data of a study of T cell changes during pregnancy in multiple sclerosis. The V and J ends lost 1 base and 3 bases respectively, with 13 bases between them. CDR1 is LGHNA, CDR2 YSLEER, per germline. The CDR3 spans 16 residues. Method: immunoSEQ multiplex PCR; TCRdb's copy keeps in-frame clones and lacks some. The profile shows tens of thousands of clones, roughly 90% of them singletons. The clonotype comes from a female donor with multiple sclerosis, enrolled in a pregnancy study. The rearrangement uses TRBV4-3 and TRBJ2-1; D possibly corresponds to TRBD2 (6 bases). Sample: CD8+ T cells from peripheral blood mononuclear cells, taken before pregnancy. The CDR3 sequence: CASSQVLLGGYNEQFF. As DNA, the CDR3 is TGCGCCAGCAGCCAAGTCCTTTTGGGGGGCTACAATGAGCAGTTCTTC.